The 6 T cell receptor beta chains below all came from one sample that was sequenced in a study of human thymus T cells. Sequencing was performed with immunoSEQ multiplex PCR; in TCRdb, only in-frame clones are kept and a portion is missing. The sample records approximately 49,000 clones, around 95% being singletons. The sequenced material came from blood. The receptor source for this set is a girl less than two years old with a congenital heart defect but otherwise immunologically healthy.

The J gene is TRBJ1-3, the V gene TRBV7-9; D is unresolved. Looked up from germline, CDR1 is SEHNR and CDR2 is FQNEAQ (reference sequence). CDR3 length: 15 residues. V lost 2 bases to trimming and J lost 0 bases, with 8 bases between them. The chain's CDR3 is CASSLYQNSGNTIYF. The CDR3 DNA reads as TGTGCCAGCAGCTTATATCAGAACTCTGGAAACACCATATATTTT.

The chain joins TRBV5-4 to TRBJ2-7; weak D call: TRBD2 (5 bases). Per germline, CDR1 SGHNT and CDR2 YYREEE (reference sequence). This CDR3 has 14 amino acids. The V end lost 5 bases, the J end lost 0 bases, and 12 bases lay between the germline ends. CDR3 protein: CASRQSGASYEQYF. In DNA, the CDR3 is TGTGCCAGCAGACAGAGCGGAGCCTCCTACGAGCAGTACTTC.

This chain connects TRBV5-1 to TRBJ2-5; possibly TRBD1 for D (6 bases). From germline, CDR1 is SGHRS and CDR2 YFSETQ. The CDR3 contains 14 residues. V lost 4 bases and J lost 2, with 12 bases in between. The CDR3 protein is CASSADRAQETQYF. For the CDR3, the DNA is TGCGCCAGCAGCGCGGACAGAGCTCAAGAGACCCAGTACTTC. Full variable domain (remainder filled in from reference TRBV5-1 and TRBJ2-5): KAGVTQTPRYLIKTRGQQVTLSCSPISGHRSVSWYQQTPGQGLQFLFEYFSETQRNKGNFPGRFSGRQFSNSRSEMNVSTLELGDSALYLCASSADRAQETQYFGPGTRLLVL.

This clone was recorded once. The chain uses TRBV25-1 and TRBJ2-2; 11 bases are a match to TRBD2. From germline, CDR1 is MGHDK and CDR2 SYGVNS. V dropped 5 bases and J dropped 5; count of bases not matched to a gene: 7. This CDR3 has 16 residues. CDR3 in DNA: TGTGCCAGCAGTACTAGCGGGAGCTACAAGACCGGGGAGCTGTTTTTT. Protein sequence: CASSTSGSYKTGELFF.

The J gene is TRBJ2-1, the V gene TRBV5-1; tentatively, D is TRBD2 (6 bases). The ends were cut back, 3 bases at V and 0 bases at J, with 10 bases in the middle. Germline CDR1 reads SGHRS; CDR2 reads YFSETQ. The CDR3 extends over 15 amino acids. This CDR3 reads CASSSDGSSYNEQFF. CDR3 in DNA: TGCGCCAGCAGCTCTGACGGGAGCTCCTACAATGAGCAGTTCTTC.

The rearrangement links TRBV23-1 to TRBJ2-6; 9 nucleotides align to TRBD1. TRBV23-1 is labeled an ORF, and its function is uncertain. J was trimmed by 1 base and V by 2 bases; bases with no gene match: 6. The CDR3 is made up of 18 amino acids. DNA of the CDR3: TGCGCCAGCAGTCAAACAGGGGGCGATATATCTGGGGCCAACGTCCTGACTTTC. It translates to CASSQTGGDISGANVLTF.